One T cell receptor (beta chain) is described in this entry. Study processing details: Using reference gene primer amplification, nucleated cell counts were estimated. Measured with immunoSEQ multiplex PCR; TCRdb has only the in-frame clones, and not every one. The V and J calls and clone size come from that table; D and trimming were worked out from the DNA. This table has roughly 110,000 clones, roughly 81% appearing once. The CDR3 runs 13 residues. The germline V gene encodes CDR1 SGHTA and CDR2 FQGTGA. Trimming took off 8 bases at V and 0 bases at J, with 8 bases between the two ends. The data were taken from a study of blood T cell repertoires in COVID-19. Study overall: Samples representing acute and convalescent COVID-19 were sourced from the United States, Italy and Spain.

This receptor was taken from a middle-aged man with acute or convalescent COVID-19. V gene TRBV7-3 combines with J gene TRBJ1-3; D remains ambiguous. The sequencing sample was made of peripheral blood. Written as DNA, the CDR3 is TGTGCCAGCGGCTCGGGCTCTGGAAACACCATATATTTT. Translating gives CASGSGSGNTIYF.